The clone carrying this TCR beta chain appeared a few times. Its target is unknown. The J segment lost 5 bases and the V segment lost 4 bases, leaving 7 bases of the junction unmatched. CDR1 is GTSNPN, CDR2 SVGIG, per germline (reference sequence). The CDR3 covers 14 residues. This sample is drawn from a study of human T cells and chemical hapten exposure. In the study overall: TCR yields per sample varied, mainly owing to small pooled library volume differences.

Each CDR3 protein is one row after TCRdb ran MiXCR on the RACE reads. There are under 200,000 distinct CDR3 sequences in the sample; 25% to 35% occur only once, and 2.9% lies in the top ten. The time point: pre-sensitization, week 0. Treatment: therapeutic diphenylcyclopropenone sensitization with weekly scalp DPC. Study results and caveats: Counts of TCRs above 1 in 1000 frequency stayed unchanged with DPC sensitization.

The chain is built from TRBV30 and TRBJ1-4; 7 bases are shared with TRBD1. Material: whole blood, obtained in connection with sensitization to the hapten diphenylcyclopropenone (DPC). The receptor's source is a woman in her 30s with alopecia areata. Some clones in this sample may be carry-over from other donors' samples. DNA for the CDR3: TGTGCCTGGACCCGGACAGGAAGAAATGAAAAACTGTTTTTT. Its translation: CAWTRTGRNEKLFF.